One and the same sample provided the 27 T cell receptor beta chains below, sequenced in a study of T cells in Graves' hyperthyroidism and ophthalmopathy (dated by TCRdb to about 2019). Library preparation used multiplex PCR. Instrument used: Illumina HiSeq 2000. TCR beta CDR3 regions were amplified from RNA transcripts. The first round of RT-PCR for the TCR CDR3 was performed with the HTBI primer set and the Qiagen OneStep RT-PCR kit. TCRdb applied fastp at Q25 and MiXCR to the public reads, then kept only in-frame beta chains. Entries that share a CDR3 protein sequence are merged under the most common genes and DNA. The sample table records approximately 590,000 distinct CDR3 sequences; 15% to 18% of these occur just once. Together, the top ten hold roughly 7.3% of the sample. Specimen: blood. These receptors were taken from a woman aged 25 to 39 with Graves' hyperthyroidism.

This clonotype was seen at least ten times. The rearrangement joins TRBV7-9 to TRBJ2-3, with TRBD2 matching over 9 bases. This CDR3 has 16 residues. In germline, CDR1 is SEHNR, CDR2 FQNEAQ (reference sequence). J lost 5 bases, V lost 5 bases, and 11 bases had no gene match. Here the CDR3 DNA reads TGTGCCAGCAGCCCTCGGGTAGCGGGAGATGAAGATACGCAGTATTTT. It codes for CASSPRVAGDEDTQYF.

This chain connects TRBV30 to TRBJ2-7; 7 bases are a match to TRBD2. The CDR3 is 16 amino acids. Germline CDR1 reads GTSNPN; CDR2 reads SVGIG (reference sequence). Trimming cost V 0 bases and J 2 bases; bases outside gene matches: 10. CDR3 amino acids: CAWSVLPRGYPYEQYF. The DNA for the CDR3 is TGTGCCTGGAGTGTACTCCCGCGGGGGTATCCCTACGAGCAGTACTTC.

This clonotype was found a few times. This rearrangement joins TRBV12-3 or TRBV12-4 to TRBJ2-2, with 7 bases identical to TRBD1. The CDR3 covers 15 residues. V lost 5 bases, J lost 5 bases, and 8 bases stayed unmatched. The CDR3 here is CASSPWDSRTGELFF. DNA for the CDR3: TGTGCCAGCAGTCCTTGGGACAGTCGGACCGGGGAGCTGTTTTTT.

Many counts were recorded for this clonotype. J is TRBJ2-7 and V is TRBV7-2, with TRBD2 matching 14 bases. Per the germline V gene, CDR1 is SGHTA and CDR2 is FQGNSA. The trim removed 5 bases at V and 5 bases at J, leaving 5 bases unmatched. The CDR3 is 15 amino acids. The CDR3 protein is CASSPGTSGSHEQYF. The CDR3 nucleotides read TGTGCCAGCAGCCCTGGGACTAGCGGGAGCCACGAGCAGTACTTC.

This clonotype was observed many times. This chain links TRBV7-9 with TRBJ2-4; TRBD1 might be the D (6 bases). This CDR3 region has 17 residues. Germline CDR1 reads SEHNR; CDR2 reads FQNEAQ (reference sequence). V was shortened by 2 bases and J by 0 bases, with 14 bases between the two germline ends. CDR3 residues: CASSLPPRGKAKNIQYF. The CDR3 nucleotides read TGTGCCAGCAGCTTACCCCCCAGGGGAAAAGCCAAAAACATTCAGTACTTC. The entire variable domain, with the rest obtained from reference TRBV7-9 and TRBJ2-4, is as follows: DTGVSQNPRHKITKRGQNVTFRCDPISEHNRLYWYRQTLGQGPEFLTYFQNEAQLEKSRLLSDRFSAERPKGSFSTLEIQRTEQGDSAMYLCASSLPPRGKAKNIQYFGAGTRLSVL.

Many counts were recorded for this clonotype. The CDR3 reads CASSLTSGPTKQYF. CDR3 bases: TGCGCCAGCAGCTTAACTAGCGGTCCAACAAAGCAGTACTTC. The chain joins TRBV5-1 to TRBJ2-7; 8 positions match TRBD2. Per germline, CDR1 SGHRS and CDR2 YFSETQ. This CDR3 contains 14 residues. Trimming removed 2 bases from V and 8 bases from J; junction bases left unmatched: 9.

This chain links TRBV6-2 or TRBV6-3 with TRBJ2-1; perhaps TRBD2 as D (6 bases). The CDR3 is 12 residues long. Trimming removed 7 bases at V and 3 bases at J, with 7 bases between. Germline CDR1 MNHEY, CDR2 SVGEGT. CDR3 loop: CASTDYYNEQFF. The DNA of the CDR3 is TGTGCCAGCACGGACTACTACAATGAGCAGTTCTTC.

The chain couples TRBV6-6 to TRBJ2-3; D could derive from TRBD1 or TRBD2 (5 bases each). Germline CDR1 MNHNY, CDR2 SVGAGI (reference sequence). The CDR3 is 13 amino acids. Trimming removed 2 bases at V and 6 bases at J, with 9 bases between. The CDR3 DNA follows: TGTGCCAGCAGTTACGGGGGAATGGATACGCAGTATTTT. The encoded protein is CASSYGGMDTQYF.

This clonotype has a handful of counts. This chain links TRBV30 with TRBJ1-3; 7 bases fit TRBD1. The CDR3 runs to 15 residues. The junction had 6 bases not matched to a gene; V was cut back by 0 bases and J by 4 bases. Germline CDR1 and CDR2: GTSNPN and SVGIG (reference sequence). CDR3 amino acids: CAWSVRAGGGNTIYF. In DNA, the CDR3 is TGTGCCTGGAGTGTCCGCGCAGGGGGAGGAAACACCATATATTTT.

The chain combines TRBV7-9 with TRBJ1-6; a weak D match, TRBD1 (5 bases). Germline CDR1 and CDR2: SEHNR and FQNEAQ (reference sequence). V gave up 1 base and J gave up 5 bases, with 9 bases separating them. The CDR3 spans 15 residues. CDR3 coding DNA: TGTGCCAGCAGCTTAGGACAGAGCAATAATTCACCCCTCCACTTT. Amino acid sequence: CASSLGQSNNSPLHF. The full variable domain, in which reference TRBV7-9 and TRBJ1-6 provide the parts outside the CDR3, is DTGVSQNPRHKITKRGQNVTFRCDPISEHNRLYWYRQTLGQGPEFLTYFQNEAQLEKSRLLSDRFSAERPKGSFSTLEIQRTEQGDSAMYLCASSLGQSNNSPLHFGNGTRLTVT.

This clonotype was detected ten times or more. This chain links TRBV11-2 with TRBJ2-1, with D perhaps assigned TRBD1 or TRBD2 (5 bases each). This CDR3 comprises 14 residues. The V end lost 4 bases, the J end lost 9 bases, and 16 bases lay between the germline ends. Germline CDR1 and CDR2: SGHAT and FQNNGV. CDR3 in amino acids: CASSSGTSVGEQFF. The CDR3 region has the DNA TGTGCCAGCAGCTCCGGGACCTCCGTCGGTGAGCAGTTCTTC.

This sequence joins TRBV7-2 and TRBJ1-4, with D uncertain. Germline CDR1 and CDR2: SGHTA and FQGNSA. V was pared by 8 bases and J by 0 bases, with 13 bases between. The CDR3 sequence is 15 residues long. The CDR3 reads CASAAWAATNEKLFF. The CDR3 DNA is TGTGCCAGCGCAGCTTGGGCCGCAACTAATGAAAAACTGTTTTTT.

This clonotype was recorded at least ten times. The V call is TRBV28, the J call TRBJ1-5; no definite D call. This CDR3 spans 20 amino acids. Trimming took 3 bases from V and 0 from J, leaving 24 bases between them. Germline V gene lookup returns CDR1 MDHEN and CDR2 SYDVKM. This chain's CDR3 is CASSFGRLALGRYSNQPQHF. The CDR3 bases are TGTGCCAGCAGTTTCGGCAGGCTAGCCCTAGGCAGGTATAGCAATCAGCCCCAGCATTTT.

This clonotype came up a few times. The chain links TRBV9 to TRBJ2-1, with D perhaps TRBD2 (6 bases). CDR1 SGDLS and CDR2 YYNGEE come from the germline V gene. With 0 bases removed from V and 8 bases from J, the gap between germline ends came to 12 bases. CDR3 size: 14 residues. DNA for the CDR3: TGTGCCAGCAGCGTAGATGGGACTGATGATGAGCAGTTCTTC. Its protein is CASSVDGTDDEQFF. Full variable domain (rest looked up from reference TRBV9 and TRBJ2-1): DSGVTQTPKHLITATGQRVTLRCSPRSGDLSVYWYQQSLDQGLQFLIQYYNGEERAKGNILERFSAQQFPDLHSELNLSSLELGDSALYFCASSVDGTDDEQFFGPGTRLTVL.

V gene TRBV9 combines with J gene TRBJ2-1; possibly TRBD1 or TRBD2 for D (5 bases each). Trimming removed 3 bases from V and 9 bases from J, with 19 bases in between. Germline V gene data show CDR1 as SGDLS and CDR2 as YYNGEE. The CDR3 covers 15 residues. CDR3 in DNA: TGTGCCAGCAGCGGACGAAGGGACGGAAGAGGTGAGCAGTTCTTC. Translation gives CASSGRRDGRGEQFF.

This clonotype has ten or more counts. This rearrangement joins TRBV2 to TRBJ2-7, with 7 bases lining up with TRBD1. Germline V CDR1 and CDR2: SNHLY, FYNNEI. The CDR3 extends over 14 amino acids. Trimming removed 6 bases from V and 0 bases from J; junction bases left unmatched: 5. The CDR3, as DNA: TGTGCCAGCAGGGGACAGCTGAGCTCCTACGAGCAGTACTTC. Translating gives CASRGQLSSYEQYF.

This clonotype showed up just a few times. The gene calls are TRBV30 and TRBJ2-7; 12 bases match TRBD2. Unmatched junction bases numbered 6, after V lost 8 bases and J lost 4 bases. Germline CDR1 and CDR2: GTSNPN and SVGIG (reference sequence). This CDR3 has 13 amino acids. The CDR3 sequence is CARSGTSGYEQYF. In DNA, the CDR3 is TGTGCCCGATCCGGGACTAGCGGGTACGAGCAGTACTTC.

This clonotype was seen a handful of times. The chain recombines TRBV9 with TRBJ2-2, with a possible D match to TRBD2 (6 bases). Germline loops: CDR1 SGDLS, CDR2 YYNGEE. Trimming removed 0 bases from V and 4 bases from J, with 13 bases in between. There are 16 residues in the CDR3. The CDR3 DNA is TGTGCCAGCAGCGTAGTGGCGGGACCTCCCACCGGGGAGCTGTTTTTT. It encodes CASSVVAGPPTGELFF.

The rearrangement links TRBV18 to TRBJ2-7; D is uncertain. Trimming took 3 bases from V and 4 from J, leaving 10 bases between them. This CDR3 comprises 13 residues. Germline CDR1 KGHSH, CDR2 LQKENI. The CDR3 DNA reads TGTGCCAGCTCACCTGGACGGCCATACGAGCAGTACTTC. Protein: CASSPGRPYEQYF.

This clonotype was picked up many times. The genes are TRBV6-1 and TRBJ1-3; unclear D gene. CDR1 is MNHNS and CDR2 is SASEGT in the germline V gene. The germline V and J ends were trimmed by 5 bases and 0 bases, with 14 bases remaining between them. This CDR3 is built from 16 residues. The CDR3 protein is CASSFSQRFSGNTIYF. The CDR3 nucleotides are TGTGCCAGCAGTTTTTCTCAACGATTCTCTGGAAACACCATATATTTT.

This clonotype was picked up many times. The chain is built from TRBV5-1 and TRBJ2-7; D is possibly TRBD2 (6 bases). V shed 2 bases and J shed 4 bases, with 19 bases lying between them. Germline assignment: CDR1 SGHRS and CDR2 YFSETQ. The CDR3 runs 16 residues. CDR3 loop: CASSFPGDAPPYEQYF. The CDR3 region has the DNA TGCGCCAGCAGCTTTCCGGGGGACGCGCCGCCATACGAGCAGTACTTC.

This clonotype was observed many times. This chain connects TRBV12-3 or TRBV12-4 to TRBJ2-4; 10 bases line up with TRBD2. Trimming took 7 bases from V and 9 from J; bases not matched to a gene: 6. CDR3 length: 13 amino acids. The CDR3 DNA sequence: TGTGCCAGCAACCAGCGGGAGGGTGGCATTCAGTACTTC. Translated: CASNQREGGIQYF.

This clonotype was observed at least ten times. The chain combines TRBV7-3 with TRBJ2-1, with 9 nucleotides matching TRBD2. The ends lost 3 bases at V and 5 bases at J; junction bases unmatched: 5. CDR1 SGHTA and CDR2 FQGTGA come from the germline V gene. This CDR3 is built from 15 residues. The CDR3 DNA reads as TGTGCCAGCAGCTTTGGACTAGCGTACCACAATGAGCAGTTCTTC. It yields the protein CASSFGLAYHNEQFF.

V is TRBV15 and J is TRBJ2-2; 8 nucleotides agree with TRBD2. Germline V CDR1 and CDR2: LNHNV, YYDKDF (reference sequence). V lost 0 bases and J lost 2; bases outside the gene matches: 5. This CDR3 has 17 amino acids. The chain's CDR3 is CATSRDYAGGNTGELFF. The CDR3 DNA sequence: TGTGCCACCAGCAGAGATTACGCGGGAGGTAACACCGGGGAGCTGTTTTTT.

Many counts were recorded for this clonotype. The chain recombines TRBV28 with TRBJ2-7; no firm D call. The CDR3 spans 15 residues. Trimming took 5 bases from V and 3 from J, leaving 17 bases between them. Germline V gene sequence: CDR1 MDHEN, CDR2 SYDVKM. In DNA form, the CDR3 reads TGTGCCAGCAGTACCCGCTTCGCCATACTCTACGAGCAGTACTTC. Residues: CASSTRFAILYEQYF.

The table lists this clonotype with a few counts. This CDR3 reads CATSRDPRGREQFF. For the CDR3, the DNA is TGTGCCACCAGCAGAGACCCCCGCGGTAGGGAGCAGTTCTTC. The chain couples TRBV15 to TRBJ2-1; D unclear. The length of the CDR3 is 14 residues. Trimming left V 0 bases short and J 10 bases short, with 13 bases between. Germline lookup yields CDR1 LNHNV and CDR2 YYDKDF (reference sequence).

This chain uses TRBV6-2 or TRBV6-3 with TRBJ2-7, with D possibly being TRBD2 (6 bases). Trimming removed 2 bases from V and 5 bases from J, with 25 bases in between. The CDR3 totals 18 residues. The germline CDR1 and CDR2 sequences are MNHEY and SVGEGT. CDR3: CASSYRTLVGGTFNEQYF. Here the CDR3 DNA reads TGTGCCAGCAGTTACCGAACCTTAGTCGGCGGGACTTTTAACGAGCAGTACTTC.